This T cell receptor beta chain appears in the sequencing data of a study of blood T cell repertoires in COVID-19 (dated by TCRdb to about 2020). Study-wide context: Samples from collaborators originated in the United States, Italy and Spain and spanned both the acute and convalescent phases of COVID-19. The repertoires were made available in a free public database intended to serve as a resource for research on the immune response to SARS-CoV-2. Deeply sampled blood TCRbeta repertoires from subjects exposed to, actively infected with, or recovered from COVID-19 were included in the dataset. Where available, HLA class I and class II types were obtained from metadata supplied by the sample provider rather than from assay-based typing. The prospective study material was composed of cDNA or gDNA derived from T cells, B-cell-depleted T cells, or PBMCs. The samples were drawn from the first 160 participants of the ongoing ImmuneRACE study and from about 1,200 subjects provided by 6 global collaborators. A de-identified subject ID, COVID-19 status, age in years and sex were almost always included in the sample metadata.

TCRbeta CDR3 regions were amplified from genomic DNA by means of the immunoSEQ Assay, a bias-controlled multiplex PCR. Per the source publication's procedure: Within the assay, amplification of reference gene primers was used to estimate how many nucleated cells each sample contained. Sequence reads were collapsed and filtered to measure the absolute abundance of every unique TCRbeta CDR3 rearrangement. For each sample, productive Simpson clonality was calculated as the square root of Simpson's diversity index over productive rearrangements. TCRdb mirrors the immuneACCESS table, restricted to in-frame sequences. Some clones are absent from its copies; in checked studies, under half trace to an unresolved V gene, and the reason for the others is unknown. V and J calls and clone size follow that table, whereas D and trimming were derived from the DNA. The sample contains approximately 240,000 clones, 85% to 95% of them found a single time. Of the sample, about 0.79% is held by the ten largest clones.

One collaborating source in Seattle enrolled patients while the patients were actively infected and followed the patients over time throughout the course of disease. Whole blood was collected in K2EDTA tubes by collaborating institutions according to the institutions' own protocols. For TCRbeta analysis, collaborators shipped samples as frozen whole blood, isolated PBMCs, or DNA extracted from either of those sample types. Note on this clone: It has no known antigen specificity. No much larger clone exists at a distance of one base, and base qualities are not known. In the same sample, other DNA sequences code for this CDR3.

The germline V gene sets CDR1 to SGHRS and CDR2 to YFSETQ. The CDR3, cysteine through phenylalanine, is 13 amino acids long. Of all the DNA, just the CDR3 is kept, 39 bases in frame from base 1. V and J lose 5 bases and 2 bases, and a span of 10 bases separates them. Results the study describes overall, beyond this receptor: How much clinical and demographic metadata was included differed by source and by participant, and the metadata was provided uncurated.

The chain was built from TRBV5-1 and TRBJ1-1, and the D gene may be TRBD1, 5 bases matching. This TCR was recovered from a man aged 25 to 40 with COVID-19, enrolled during active disease. The sample comprised peripheral blood. The CDR3 protein: CASRGLTNTEAFF. At the DNA level, the sequence is TGCGCCAGCAGGGGACTGACAAACACTGAAGCTTTCTTT.